This entry lists 31 T cell receptor beta chains sequenced from one sample in a study of T cell changes during pregnancy in multiple sclerosis. Sequenced by immunoSEQ multiplex PCR; TCRdb stores in-frame clones only, minus some. The repertoire holds some 100,000 clones, 94% seen once, with about 0.9% in the top ten. The sequencing here drew on peripheral blood, taken before pregnancy. The receptors come from a female donor with multiple sclerosis, enrolled in a pregnancy study.

The rearrangement links TRBV5-1 to TRBJ2-1, with a tentative D call TRBD2 (5 bases). The germline CDR1 and CDR2 sequences are SGHRS and YFSETQ. The CDR3 runs to 13 residues. The V end was cut by 2 bases, the J end by 12 bases, with 15 bases between. The chain's CDR3 is CASSFQLPGGQFF. In DNA, the CDR3 is TGCGCCAGCAGCTTCCAGCTCCCCGGAGGGCAGTTCTTC.

The DNA of the CDR3 is TGTGCCAGCAGCCAATTTGTTTCCAGCGGGAGAGGTGGGAGCACAGATACGCAGTATTTT. Amino acids: CASSQFVSSGRGGSTDTQYF. The chain uses TRBV14 and TRBJ2-3; 8 nucleotides agree with TRBD2. The CDR3 has 20 amino acids. The V and J ends lost 2 bases and 0 bases, in that order; junction bases with no gene match: 16. The germline V gene encodes CDR1 SGHDN and CDR2 FVKESK.

V and J are TRBV28 and TRBJ2-7; 7 bases match TRBD2. Germline lookup yields CDR1 MDHEN and CDR2 SYDVKM. Unmatched junction bases numbered 6, after V lost 3 bases and J lost 1 base. The CDR3 consists of 15 residues. The CDR3 sequence is CASSLAGGLSYEQYF. The CDR3 DNA follows: TGTGCCAGCAGTTTGGCCGGGGGACTATCCTACGAGCAGTACTTC. The full variable domain, completed using reference TRBV28 and TRBJ2-7, is DVKVTQSSRYLVKRTGEKVFLECVQDMDHENMFWYRQDPGLGLRLIYFSYDVKMKEKGDIPEGYSVSREKKERFSLILESASTNQTSMYLCASSLAGGLSYEQYFGPGTRLTVT.

This clone was seen a few times. The J gene is TRBJ1-5, the V gene TRBV30; a possible D gene is TRBD1 (5 bases). The V and J ends lost 4 bases and 5 bases respectively, with 15 bases between them. Germline CDR1 and CDR2: GTSNPN and SVGIG (reference sequence). The CDR3 loop spans 14 amino acids. The CDR3 reads CAWNRGGRDQPQHF. The CDR3 nucleotides read TGTGCCTGGAATAGGGGCGGCAGGGATCAGCCCCAGCATTTT.

A few counts support this clone. This same CDR3 is encoded by further DNA sequences in the sample. The genes are TRBV28 and TRBJ1-1; 7 positions agree with TRBD1. V lost 2 bases and J lost 0; bases outside the gene matches: 3. This CDR3 has 15 amino acids. Germline V CDR1 and CDR2: MDHEN, SYDVKM. Written as DNA, the CDR3 is TGTGCCAGCAGTTTACCGGGACAGTTGAACACTGAAGCTTTCTTT. Its translation is CASSLPGQLNTEAFF.

This clone was observed a handful of times. This chain uses TRBV7-9 with TRBJ2-2, with 10 bases aligning to TRBD2. Germline values: CDR1 SEHNR, CDR2 FQNEAQ (reference sequence). This CDR3 is built from 15 residues. V was pared by 5 bases and J by 8 bases, with 8 bases of the junction left unmatched. CDR3 sequence (DNA): TGTGCCAGCAGCGAAGTAGCGGGAGGCCAGGGGGAGCTGTTTTTT. Encoded protein: CASSEVAGGQGELFF.

The chain uses TRBV27 and TRBJ2-3, with a tentative D call TRBD1 (5 bases). CDR3 length equals 14 residues. Trimming shortened V by 2 bases and J by 1 base, and 7 bases separated the two germline ends. Germline-derived CDR1 and CDR2 are MNHEY and SMNVEV (reference sequence). In nucleotides, the CDR3 is TGTGCCAGCAGTTTAGGGGCAGGCACAGATACGCAGTATTTT. As protein: CASSLGAGTDTQYF.

The chain is built from TRBV25-1 and TRBJ2-7, with a tentative D call TRBD1 (6 bases). CDR3 length: 17 amino acids. CDR1 is MGHDK and CDR2 is SYGVNS in the germline V gene. The V and J ends lost 1 base and 4 bases respectively, with 20 bases between them. The CDR3 sequence: CASSESQGAAGQYEQYF. The CDR3 nucleotides are TGTGCCAGCAGTGAATCACAGGGTGCGGCTGGTCAATACGAGCAGTACTTC.

The chain carries TRBV11-2 and TRBJ1-1, with D possibly matching TRBD1 (5 bases). The CDR3 is made up of 14 amino acids. The germline CDR1 and CDR2 sequences are SGHAT and FQNNGV. The V gene lost 6 bases and the J gene lost 9 bases, with 20 bases spanning the gap. CDR3 nucleotide sequence: TGTGCCAGCAGATCCGGAACAGGCGTTCGTCAAGCTTTCTTT. This encodes CASRSGTGVRQAFF.

The V call is TRBV5-1, the J call TRBJ2-7; D is unclear. CDR1 and CDR2 (germline): SGHRS, YFSETQ. Trimming stripped 2 bases from V and 2 bases from J, with 11 bases between. The CDR3 is 14 residues long. The CDR3 spells CASSFPGPPYEQYF. DNA of the CDR3: TGCGCCAGCAGCTTTCCGGGTCCTCCCTACGAGCAGTACTTC.

The CDR3 nucleotides read TGTGCCAGCAGCTCGCCCGGGGGGGGCACTGAAGCTTTCTTT. Translation: CASSSPGGGTEAFF. The chain uses TRBV7-9 and TRBJ1-1; maybe TRBD1 (5 bases). In germline, CDR1 is SEHNR, CDR2 FQNEAQ (reference sequence). The CDR3 runs 14 residues. V dropped 4 bases and J dropped 4 bases, with 13 bases sitting between them.

The chain uses TRBV30 and TRBJ1-1; D may be TRBD1 (5 bases). This CDR3 is 14 amino acids long. CDR1 and CDR2 (germline): GTSNPN, SVGIG (reference sequence). The ends were cut back, 6 bases at V and 5 bases at J, with 19 bases in the middle. The CDR3 reads CACYGSTAQTEAFF. The CDR3 region has the DNA TGTGCCTGTTATGGGTCGACAGCTCAAACTGAAGCTTTCTTT.

The rearrangement uses TRBV7-2 and TRBJ2-2; D call uncertain. The CDR3 contains 16 residues. CDR1 and CDR2 (germline): SGHTA, FQGNSA. V lost 1 base and J lost 4, with 13 bases in between. The CDR3 bases are TGTGCCAGCAGCTTAGAGTCCTCTGTCGGCACCGGGGAGCTGTTTTTT. It translates to CASSLESSVGTGELFF. The entire variable domain, with the rest obtained from reference TRBV7-2 and TRBJ2-2, is as follows: GAGVSQSPSNKVTEKGKDVELRCDPISGHTALYWYRQSLGQGLEFLIYFQGNSAPDKSGLPSDRFSAERTGGSVSTLTIQRTQQEDSAVYLCASSLESSVGTGELFFGEGSRLTVL.

The chain couples TRBV18 to TRBJ2-1; 10 nucleotides line up with TRBD1. V lost 3 bases, J lost 4 bases, and 3 bases stayed unmatched. Germline V gives CDR1 KGHSH, CDR2 LQKENI. The CDR3 has 15 residues. The CDR3 DNA reads as TGTGCCAGCTCACCGGGGACAGGGGTATACAATGAGCAGTTCTTC. Amino acid sequence: CASSPGTGVYNEQFF. Variable domain in full (rest from reference TRBV18 and TRBJ2-1): NAGVMQNPRHLVRRRGQEARLRCSPMKGHSHVYWYRQLPEEGLKFMVYLQKENIIDESGMPKERFSAEFPKEGPSILRIQQVVRGDSAAYFCASSPGTGVYNEQFFGPGTRLTVL.

The rearrangement joins TRBV5-1 to TRBJ2-2, with 8 bases identical to TRBD2. CDR1 and CDR2 from the germline V gene are SGHRS and YFSETQ. J lost 1 base, V lost 2 bases, and 7 bases had no gene match. The CDR3 sequence is 17 residues long. CDR3 region: CASSFGALAGNTGELFF. The CDR3 DNA reads as TGCGCCAGCAGCTTTGGGGCCCTAGCGGGGAACACCGGGGAGCTGTTTTTT. Full variable domain (missing parts from reference TRBV5-1 and TRBJ2-2): KAGVTQTPRYLIKTRGQQVTLSCSPISGHRSVSWYQQTPGQGLQFLFEYFSETQRNKGNFPGRFSGRQFSNSRSEMNVSTLELGDSALYLCASSFGALAGNTGELFFGEGSRLTVL.

V is TRBV5-1 and J is TRBJ2-7, with 7 bases matching TRBD1. V shed 6 bases, J shed 2 bases, and the junction held 5 bases outside the gene matches. Germline assignment: CDR1 SGHRS and CDR2 YFSETQ. The CDR3 has 13 residues. This chain's CDR3 is CASNAGGAYEQYF. CDR3 bases: TGCGCCAGCAACGCAGGGGGAGCCTACGAGCAGTACTTC.

The chain couples TRBV6-4 to TRBJ1-5; 7 nucleotides agree with TRBD1. Germline lookup yields CDR1 MRHNA and CDR2 SNTAGT. V lost 9 bases to trimming and J lost 0 bases; unmatched junction nucleotides: 2. The CDR3 contains 13 residues. The CDR3 spells CASGQVSNQPQHF. The DNA for the CDR3 is TGTGCCAGTGGACAGGTTAGCAATCAGCCCCAGCATTTT.

This clone came up a few times. CDR3 loop: CSVETGASYGYTF. CDR3 nucleotide sequence: TGCAGCGTTGAAACAGGGGCCTCCTATGGCTACACCTTC. This chain links TRBV29-1 with TRBJ1-2; 7 bases are a match to TRBD1. Germline lookup yields CDR1 SQVTM and CDR2 ANQGSEA. The CDR3 is 13 residues long. After removal of 2 bases from V and 4 bases from J, the junction contained 4 bases not matched to a gene.

J is TRBJ2-1 and V is TRBV27; perhaps TRBD1 as D (6 bases). CDR1 and CDR2 from the germline V gene are MNHEY and SMNVEV (reference sequence). The CDR3 extends over 11 amino acids. Trimming took off 4 bases at V and 8 bases at J, with 6 bases between the two ends. In DNA, the CDR3 is TGTGCCAGCAGTTACAGGGATGAGCAGTTCTTC. Translated: CASSYRDEQFF.

The chain couples TRBV6-1 to TRBJ2-7; D is uncertain. Germline-derived CDR1 and CDR2 are MNHNS and SASEGT. CDR3 length: 12 residues. V lost 3 bases and J lost 5, with 8 bases in between. In DNA form, the CDR3 reads TGTGCCAGCAGTGATGTATCAGACGAGCAGTACTTC. Its translation is CASSDVSDEQYF.

The rearrangement links TRBV28 to TRBJ1-4, with 8 bases lining up with TRBD1. The germline CDR1 and CDR2 sequences are MDHEN and SYDVKM. The ends lost 5 bases at V and 10 bases at J; junction bases unmatched: 12. The CDR3 runs 15 residues. This chain's CDR3 is CASSQVDRGLRKLFF. The DNA of the CDR3 is TGTGCCAGCAGTCAAGTCGACAGGGGCTTGAGAAAACTGTTTTTT.

The genes are TRBV5-6 and TRBJ1-2, with 11 bases identical to TRBD1. Germline loops: CDR1 SGHDT, CDR2 YYEEEE. The junction had 9 bases not matched to a gene; V was cut back by 3 bases and J by 2 bases. This CDR3 comprises 17 residues. This CDR3 reads CASSSNRDRGLNYGYTF. As DNA, the CDR3 is TGTGCCAGCAGCTCTAACCGGGACAGGGGGTTAAACTATGGCTACACCTTC.

The gene calls are TRBV10-3 and TRBJ2-7; 10 bases align to TRBD1. There are 16 residues in the CDR3. The V gene's germline CDR1 is ENHRY and CDR2 SYGVKD. V lost 6 bases, J lost 6 bases, and 14 bases stayed unmatched. The CDR3 loop reads CAIRRQGAPNLAEQYF. CDR3 nucleotides: TGTGCCATCAGGAGACAGGGGGCCCCCAACCTGGCCGAGCAGTACTTC.

The chain links TRBV27 to TRBJ2-7; TRBD1 is a possible D gene (5 bases). This CDR3 comprises 11 residues. V lost 8 bases, J lost 2 bases, and 7 bases lay in between. Germline CDR1 is MNHEY and CDR2 is SMNVEV (reference sequence). The CDR3 here is CASQGAYEQYF. DNA for the CDR3: TGTGCCAGCCAGGGTGCCTACGAGCAGTACTTC.

The genes are TRBV27 and TRBJ1-1; D uncertain. CDR1 and CDR2 from the germline V gene are MNHEY and SMNVEV (reference sequence). The V and J ends lost 4 bases and 0 bases respectively, with 3 bases between them. The CDR3 runs to 12 residues. CDR3 sequence reads: CASSSMNTEAFF. In nucleotides, the CDR3 is TGTGCCAGCAGTTCCATGAACACTGAAGCTTTCTTT.

This clone was observed a few times. The chain combines TRBV10-3 with TRBJ2-7; D is unclear. The germline CDR1 and CDR2 sequences are ENHRY and SYGVKD. V was cut by 0 bases and J by 4 bases, with 10 bases left in between. The CDR3 loop spans 14 amino acids. The CDR3 here is CAISESSWNYEQYF. The DNA for the CDR3 is TGTGCCATCAGTGAGTCTAGCTGGAATTACGAGCAGTACTTC.

The chain has TRBV11-2 and TRBJ1-2, with TRBD1 matching over 8 bases. This CDR3 is built from 15 residues. J was trimmed by 4 bases and V by 6 bases; bases with no gene match: 10. The V gene's germline CDR1 is SGHAT and CDR2 FQNNGV. DNA of the CDR3: TGTGCCAGCAGGCTCATCCGGGACAGGACCTATGGCTACACCTTC. This translates into CASRLIRDRTYGYTF.

This chain uses TRBV13 with TRBJ1-2; 11 bases map to TRBD1. CDR3 size: 13 residues. Germline V lookup: CDR1 PRHDT, CDR2 FYEKMQ (reference sequence). V was pared by 9 bases and J by 3 bases, with 3 bases of the junction left unmatched. CDR3 sequence reads: CASGTGGDYGYTF. CDR3 bases: TGTGCCAGTGGGACAGGGGGTGACTATGGCTACACCTTC.

The count of this clone is one. This rearrangement joins TRBV25-1 to TRBJ2-3; D call uncertain. The V end was cut by 2 bases, the J end by 0 bases, with 12 bases between. This CDR3 spans 16 amino acids. Germline CDR1 and CDR2: MGHDK and SYGVNS. CDR3 in amino acids: CASSEPLTPSTDTQYF. The CDR3 region has the DNA TGTGCCAGCAGTGAACCCCTTACACCAAGCACAGATACGCAGTATTTT.

V and J are TRBV7-2 and TRBJ2-3, with D possibly being TRBD1 (6 bases). The germline V gene encodes CDR1 SGHTA and CDR2 FQGNSA. Trimming cost V 3 bases and J 6 bases, with 25 bases left between them. The CDR3 length is 18 residues. The CDR3 sequence: CASSFIPSVGAPTDTQYF. The DNA for the CDR3 is TGTGCCAGCAGCTTCATCCCTTCAGTGGGGGCCCCCACGGATACGCAGTATTTT.

The DNA of the CDR3 is TGCGCCAGCAGCCCGGACAGAACGAACGGAGCTTTCTTT. This encodes CASSPDRTNGAFF. The genes are TRBV4-3 and TRBJ1-1; perhaps TRBD1 as D (6 bases). The CDR3 consists of 13 residues. With 4 bases removed from V and 10 bases from J, the gap between germline ends came to 16 bases. Germline V gives CDR1 LGHNA, CDR2 YSLEER.